The 8 T cell receptor beta chains below all came from one sample that was sequenced in a study of CD4 and CD8 cells across lung adenocarcinoma regions. TCRdb reprocessed the PCR reads via MiXCR and lists one record per CDR3 protein. The sample lists roughly 10,000 distinct CDR3 sequences, approximately 51% occurring once. The sequenced sample was CD4+ T cells from the margin of a lung tumor. These receptors were collected from a male donor with lung adenocarcinoma. The CD4 and CD8 labels of this study may be unreliable.

Many counts were recorded for this clonotype. Given a much more abundant clone one base away, this may be a read error. The chain uses TRBV7-6 and TRBJ2-1, with TRBD1 matching 8 bases. Unmatched junction bases numbered 20, after V lost 3 bases and J lost 13 bases. The CDR3 extends over 17 amino acids. Germline lookup yields CDR1 SGHVS and CDR2 FNYEAQ. Here the CDR3 DNA reads TGTGCCAGCAGCTTGGGGAGGACAGGGTCATCCAAAAACATTCAGTTCTTC. This encodes CASSLGRTGSSKNIQFF.

This clonotype occurred a few times. The chain employs TRBV9 and TRBJ2-5, with D possibly being TRBD1 or TRBD2 (5 bases each). The end of the DNA is better explained by TRBJ2-7, so the J call may be wrong. This CDR3 contains 14 residues. Germline values: CDR1 SGDLS, CDR2 YYNGEE. CDR3 sequence (DNA): TGTGCCAGCAGCGTAGTGGACGAGGGGCGCGAGCAGTACTTC. This translates into CASSVVDEGREQYF.

Remarks on this clonotype: The junction differs from germline at one of its ends, possibly a read error. V and J are TRBV6-4 and TRBJ2-3; 8 bases are a match to TRBD2. CDR3 length equals 15 residues. Per germline, CDR1 MRHNA and CDR2 SNTAGT. CDR3 DNA: TGTGCCGGGGGCCTTGGGGCGGGGGGCCGGGATACGCAGTATTTC. Amino acid sequence: CAGGLGAGGRDTQYF.

The chain combines TRBV29-1 with TRBJ1-1; the D is unclear. The CDR3 contains 12 residues. Germline values: CDR1 SQVTM, CDR2 ANQGSEA. V dropped 5 bases and J dropped 1 base, with 8 bases sitting between them. CDR3 nucleotides: TGCAGCGTTTCTGACGGGAACACTGAAGCTTTCTTT. Its protein is CSVSDGNTEAFF.

This clonotype is labeled as medium-sized. The chain joins TRBV6-4 to TRBJ2-3; a possible D gene is TRBD2 (6 bases). The CDR3 totals 15 residues. V shed 4 bases and J shed 4 bases, with 15 bases lying between them. Germline CDR1 MRHNA, CDR2 SNTAGT. CDR3 nucleotides: TGTGCCAGCAGTGCTGAGGGAGGTGGGGCAGATACGCAGTATTTT. Encoded protein: CASSAEGGGADTQYF.

The chain has TRBV7-3 and TRBJ2-2, with 11 bases identical to TRBD1. Looked up from germline, CDR1 is SGHTA and CDR2 is FQGTGA. With 5 bases clipped from V and 0 bases from J, the junction kept 2 bases outside the gene matches. The CDR3 is made up of 16 amino acids. The CDR3 nucleotides are TGTGCCAGCAGCCGGGGACAGGGGGCGAACACCGGGGAGCTGTTTTTT. This gives the protein CASSRGQGANTGELFF.

This clonotype counts as medium-sized. The chain links TRBV6-1 to TRBJ2-1; D is possibly TRBD1 (6 bases). The end of the DNA is better explained by TRBJ2-7, so the J call may be wrong. The CDR3 consists of 13 residues. CDR1 and CDR2 from the germline V gene are MNHNS and SASEGT. The CDR3 protein is CASSDWGTFEQYF. For the CDR3, the DNA is TGTGCCAGCAGTGATTGGGGGACATTCGAGCAGTACTTC.

The V gene is TRBV10-3, the J gene TRBJ2-5, with a possible D match to TRBD2 (5 bases). The DNA end favors TRBJ2-1, so the J call may be wrong. The CDR3 is 14 residues long. Looked up from germline, CDR1 is ENHRY and CDR2 is SYGVKD. CDR3 sequence (DNA): TGTGCCACCAACCCCTGGACGGGATCGGCTGAGCAGTTCTTC. Translating it yields CATNPWTGSAEQFF.